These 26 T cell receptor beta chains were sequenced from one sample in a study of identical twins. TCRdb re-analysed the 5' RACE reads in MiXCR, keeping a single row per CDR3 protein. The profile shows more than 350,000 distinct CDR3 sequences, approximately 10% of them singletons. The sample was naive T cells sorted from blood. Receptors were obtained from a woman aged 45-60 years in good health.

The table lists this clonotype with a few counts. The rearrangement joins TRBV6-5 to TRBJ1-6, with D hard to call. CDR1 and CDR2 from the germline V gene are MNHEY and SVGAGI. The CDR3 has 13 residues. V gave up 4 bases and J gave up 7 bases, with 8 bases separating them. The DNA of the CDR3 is TGTGCCAGCAGTTCCAATCGAAATTCACCCCTCCACTTT. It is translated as CASSSNRNSPLHF.

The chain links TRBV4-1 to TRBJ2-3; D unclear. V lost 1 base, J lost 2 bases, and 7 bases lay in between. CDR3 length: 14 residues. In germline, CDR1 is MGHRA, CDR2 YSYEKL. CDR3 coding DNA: TGCGCCAGCAGCCAAGTTCGCAACACAGATACGCAGTATTTT. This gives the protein CASSQVRNTDTQYF.

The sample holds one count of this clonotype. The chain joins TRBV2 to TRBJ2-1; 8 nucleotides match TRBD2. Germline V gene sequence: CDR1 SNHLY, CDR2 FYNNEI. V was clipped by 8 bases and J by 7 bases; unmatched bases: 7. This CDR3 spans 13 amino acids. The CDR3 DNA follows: TGTGCCAGCCTTTTAGCGGGATCTAATGAGCAGTTCTTC. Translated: CASLLAGSNEQFF.

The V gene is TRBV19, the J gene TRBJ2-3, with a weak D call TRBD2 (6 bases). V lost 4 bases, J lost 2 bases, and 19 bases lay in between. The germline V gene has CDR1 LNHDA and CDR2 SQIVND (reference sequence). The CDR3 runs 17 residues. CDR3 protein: CASSSWAGRLNTDTQYF. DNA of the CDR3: TGTGCCAGTAGTAGTTGGGCGGGGCGGCTCAACACAGATACGCAGTATTTT.

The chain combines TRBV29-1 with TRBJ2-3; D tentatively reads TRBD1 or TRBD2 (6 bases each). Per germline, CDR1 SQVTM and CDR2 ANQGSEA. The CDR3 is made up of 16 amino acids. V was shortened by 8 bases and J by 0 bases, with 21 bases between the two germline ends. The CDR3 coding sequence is TGCAGCATAGGGGGGACGAGCCTGCCGAGCACAGATACGCAGTATTTT. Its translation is CSIGGTSLPSTDTQYF.

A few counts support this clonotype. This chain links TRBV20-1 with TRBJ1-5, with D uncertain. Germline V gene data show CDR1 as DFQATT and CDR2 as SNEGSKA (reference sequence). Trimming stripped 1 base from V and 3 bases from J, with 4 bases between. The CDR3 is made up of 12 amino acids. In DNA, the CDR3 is TGCAGTGCTAGAGGTCCCAATCAGCCCCAGCATTTT. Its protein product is CSARGPNQPQHF.

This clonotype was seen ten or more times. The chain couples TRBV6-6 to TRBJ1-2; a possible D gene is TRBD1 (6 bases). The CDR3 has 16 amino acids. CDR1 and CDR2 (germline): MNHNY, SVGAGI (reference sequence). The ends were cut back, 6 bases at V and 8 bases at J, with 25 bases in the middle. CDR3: CASRDTGTPVVMGYTF. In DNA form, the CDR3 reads TGTGCCAGCAGAGACACCGGGACACCTGTAGTCATGGGCTACACCTTC.

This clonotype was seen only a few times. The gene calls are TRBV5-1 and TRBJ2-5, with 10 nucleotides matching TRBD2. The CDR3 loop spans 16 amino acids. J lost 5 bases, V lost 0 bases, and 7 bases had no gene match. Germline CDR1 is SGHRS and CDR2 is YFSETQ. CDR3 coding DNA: TGCGCCAGCAGCTTGGATCCTAGCGGGAGTGGTGAGACCCAGTACTTC. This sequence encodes CASSLDPSGSGETQYF.

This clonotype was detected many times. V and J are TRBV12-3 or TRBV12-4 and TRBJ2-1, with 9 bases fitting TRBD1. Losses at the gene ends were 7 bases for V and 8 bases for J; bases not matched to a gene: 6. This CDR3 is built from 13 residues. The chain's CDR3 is CASTRDRAHEQFF. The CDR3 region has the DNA TGTGCCAGCACCAGGGACAGGGCCCATGAGCAGTTCTTC.

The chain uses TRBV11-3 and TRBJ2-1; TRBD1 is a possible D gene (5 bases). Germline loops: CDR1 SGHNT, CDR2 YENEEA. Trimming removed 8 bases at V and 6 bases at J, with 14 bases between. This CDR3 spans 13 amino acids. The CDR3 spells CASRFRAPNEQFF. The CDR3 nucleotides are TGTGCCAGCCGGTTCAGGGCCCCCAATGAGCAGTTCTTC.

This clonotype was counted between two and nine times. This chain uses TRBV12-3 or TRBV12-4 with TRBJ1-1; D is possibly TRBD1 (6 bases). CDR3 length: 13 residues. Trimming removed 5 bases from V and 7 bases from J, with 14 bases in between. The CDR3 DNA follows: TGTGCCAGCAGTATCGGGGGGCCGTATGAAGCTTTCTTT. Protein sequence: CASSIGGPYEAFF.

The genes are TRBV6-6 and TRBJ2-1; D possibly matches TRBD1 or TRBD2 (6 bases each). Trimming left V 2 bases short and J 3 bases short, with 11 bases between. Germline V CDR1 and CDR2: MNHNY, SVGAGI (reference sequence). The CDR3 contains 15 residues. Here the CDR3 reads CASSYNKGGYNEQFF. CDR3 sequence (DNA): TGTGCCAGCAGTTACAATAAGGGGGGCTACAATGAGCAGTTCTTC.

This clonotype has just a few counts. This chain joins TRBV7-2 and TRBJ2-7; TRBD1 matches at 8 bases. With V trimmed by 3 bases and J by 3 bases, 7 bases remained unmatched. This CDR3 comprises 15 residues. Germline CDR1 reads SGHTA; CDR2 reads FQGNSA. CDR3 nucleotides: TGTGCCAGCAGCTTCGGACAGGGCCTAAACTACGAGCAGTACTTC. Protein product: CASSFGQGLNYEQYF.

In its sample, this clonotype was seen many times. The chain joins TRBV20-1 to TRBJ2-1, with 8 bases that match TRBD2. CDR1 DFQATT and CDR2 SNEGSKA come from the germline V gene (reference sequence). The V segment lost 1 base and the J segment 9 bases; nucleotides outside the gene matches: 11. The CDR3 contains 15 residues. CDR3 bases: TGCAGTGCTAGAGTCACCCCCGGGACTAGGACTGAGCAGTTCTTC. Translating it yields CSARVTPGTRTEQFF.

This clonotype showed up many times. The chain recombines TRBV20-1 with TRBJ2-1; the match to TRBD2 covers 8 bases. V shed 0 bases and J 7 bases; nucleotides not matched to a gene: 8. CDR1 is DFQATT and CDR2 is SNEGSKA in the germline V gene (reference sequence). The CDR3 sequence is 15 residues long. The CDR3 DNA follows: TGCAGTGCTAGAGATGGGAGCGGGAGATCTAATGAGCAGTTCTTC. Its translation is CSARDGSGRSNEQFF.

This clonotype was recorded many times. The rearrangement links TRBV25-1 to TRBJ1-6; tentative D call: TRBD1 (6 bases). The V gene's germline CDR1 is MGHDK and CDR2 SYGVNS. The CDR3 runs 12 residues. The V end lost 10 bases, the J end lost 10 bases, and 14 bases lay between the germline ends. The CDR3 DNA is TGTGCCACCACACAGGGTTTATCACCCCTCCACTTT. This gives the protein CATTQGLSPLHF.

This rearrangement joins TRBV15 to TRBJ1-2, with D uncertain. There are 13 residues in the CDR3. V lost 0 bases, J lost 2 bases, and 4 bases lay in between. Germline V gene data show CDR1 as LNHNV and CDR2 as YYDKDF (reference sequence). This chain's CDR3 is CATSRDRNYGYTF. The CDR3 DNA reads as TGTGCCACCAGCAGAGATCGCAACTATGGCTACACCTTC.

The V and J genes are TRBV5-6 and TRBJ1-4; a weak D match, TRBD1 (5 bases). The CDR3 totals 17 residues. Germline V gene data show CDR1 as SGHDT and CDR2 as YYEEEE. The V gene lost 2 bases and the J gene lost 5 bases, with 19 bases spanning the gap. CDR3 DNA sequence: TGTGCCAGCAGCTTAGGGTTTGGGGACCGCCCGAATGAAAAACTGTTTTTT. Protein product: CASSLGFGDRPNEKLFF.

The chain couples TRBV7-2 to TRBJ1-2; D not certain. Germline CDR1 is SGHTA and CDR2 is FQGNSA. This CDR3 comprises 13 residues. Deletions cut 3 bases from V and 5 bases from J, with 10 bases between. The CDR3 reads CASSFRSGYGYTF. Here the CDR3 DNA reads TGTGCCAGCAGCTTTCGGTCGGGGTATGGCTACACCTTC.

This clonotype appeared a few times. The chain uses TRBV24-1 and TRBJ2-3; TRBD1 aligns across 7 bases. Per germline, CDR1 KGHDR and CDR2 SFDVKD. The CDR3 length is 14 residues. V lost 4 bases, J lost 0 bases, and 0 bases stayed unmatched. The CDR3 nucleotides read TGTGCCACCAGTGAGACAGGGAGCACAGATACGCAGTATTTT. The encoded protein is CATSETGSTDTQYF.

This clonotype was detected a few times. CDR3 amino acids: CATSRSSLAGGLNYEQYF. Here the CDR3 DNA reads TGTGCCACCAGCAGATCTTCTCTAGCGGGAGGCCTGAATTACGAGCAGTACTTC. The chain couples TRBV15 to TRBJ2-7; 11 nucleotides match TRBD2. Germline V lookup: CDR1 LNHNV, CDR2 YYDKDF (reference sequence). J was trimmed by 4 bases and V by 2 bases; bases with no gene match: 13. The CDR3 runs 18 residues.

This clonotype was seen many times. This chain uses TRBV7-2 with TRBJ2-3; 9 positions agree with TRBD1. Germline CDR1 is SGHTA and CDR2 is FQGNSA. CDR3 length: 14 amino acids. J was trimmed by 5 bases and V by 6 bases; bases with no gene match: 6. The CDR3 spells CASSPPTGGDTQYF. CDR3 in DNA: TGTGCCAGCAGTCCACCGACAGGGGGAGATACGCAGTATTTT.

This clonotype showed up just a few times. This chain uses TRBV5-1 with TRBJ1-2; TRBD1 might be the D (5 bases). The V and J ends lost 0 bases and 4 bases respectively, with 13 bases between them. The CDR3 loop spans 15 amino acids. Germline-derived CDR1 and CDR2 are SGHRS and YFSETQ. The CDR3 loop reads CASSLEGIVGYGYTF. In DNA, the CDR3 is TGCGCCAGCAGCTTGGAGGGGATTGTCGGCTATGGCTACACCTTC.

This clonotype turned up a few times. Here the CDR3 reads CASSEALQGAIYNEQFF. Here the CDR3 DNA reads TGTGCCAGCAGTGAAGCGCTTCAGGGGGCCATCTACAATGAGCAGTTCTTC. V is TRBV6-1 and J is TRBJ2-1, with 8 bases that match TRBD1. Losses at the gene ends were 0 bases for V and 3 bases for J; bases not matched to a gene: 7. The CDR3 sequence is 17 residues long. CDR1 and CDR2 from the germline V gene are MNHNS and SASEGT.

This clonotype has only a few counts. The CDR3 loop reads CASSLDSGLLTDTQYF. CDR3 coding DNA: TGTGCCAGCAGCTTGGATAGCGGGCTCCTCACAGATACGCAGTATTTT. The chain uses TRBV5-6 and TRBJ2-3; 7 positions agree with TRBD2. Germline V gene data show CDR1 as SGHDT and CDR2 as YYEEEE. J gave up 2 bases and V 0 bases, and 6 bases lay outside the gene matches. This CDR3 has 16 amino acids.

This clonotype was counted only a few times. The CDR3 sequence is CASSLVSGYGGTEAFF. In nucleotides, the CDR3 is TGCGCCAGCAGCTTGGTTTCGGGTTACGGTGGCACTGAAGCTTTCTTT. V usage is TRBV5-1 and J usage is TRBJ1-1; D uncertain. Per the germline V gene, CDR1 is SGHRS and CDR2 is YFSETQ. The CDR3 extends over 16 amino acids. Deletions cut 0 bases from V and 4 bases from J, with 16 bases between.